This T cell receptor (beta chain) was documented in a study of graft-versus-host responses after intestinal transplantation. About the research overall: Each recipient received a multivisceral, liver-intestinal, or isolated intestinal graft. All recipients got anti-thymocyte globulin induction, then tacrolimus and steroids for roughly three years.

Only in-frame clones appear in the TCRdb table, and some are missing; sequencing was by immunoSEQ multiplex PCR. The sample lists about 31,000 clones; approximately 80% were seen once. Trimming removed 4 bases from V and 1 base from J; junction bases left unmatched: 2. The CDR3 length is 14 residues. The V gene's germline CDR1 is MGHRA and CDR2 YSYEKL. In the case of this clone: The antigen is undetermined.

Study-level results: Recipient marrow harbored GvH clones, some of which surfaced first in ileum or blood. The highest levels of circulating GvH clones went along with early declines in HvG clones after transplant.

The chain couples TRBV4-1 to TRBJ2-7; 9 bases line up with TRBD1. The receptor's source is a human donor who received an intestinal transplant. Sequencing used unstimulated CD8+ T cells sorted from spleen or lymph node cells, obtained before intestinal transplant. CDR3 residues: CASSPGTGSYEQYF. CDR3 sequence (DNA): TGCGCCAGCAGCCCCGGGACAGGGTCCTACGAGCAGTACTTC.